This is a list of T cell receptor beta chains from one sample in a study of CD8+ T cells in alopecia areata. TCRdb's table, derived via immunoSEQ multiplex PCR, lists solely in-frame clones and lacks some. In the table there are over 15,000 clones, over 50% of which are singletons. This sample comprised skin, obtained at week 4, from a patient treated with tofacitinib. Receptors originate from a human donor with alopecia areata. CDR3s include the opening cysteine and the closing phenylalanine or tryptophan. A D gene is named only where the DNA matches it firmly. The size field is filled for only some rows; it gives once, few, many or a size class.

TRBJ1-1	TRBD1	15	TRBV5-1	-	TGCGCCAGCAGCCAACGGACAGGGGGAAACACTGAAGCTTTCTTT	CASSQRTGGNTEAFF
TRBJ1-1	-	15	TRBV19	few	TGTGCCAGTAGTATCACAGGGTTGGCTAACACTGAAGCTTTCTTT	CASSITGLANTEAFF
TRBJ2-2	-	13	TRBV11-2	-	TGTGCCAGCAGCTCGGTGGGGACTGGGGAGCTGTTTTTT	CASSSVGTGELFF
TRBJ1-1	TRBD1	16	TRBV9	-	TGTGCCAGCAGCGCACAGGGGGCGAACCCAAACACTGAAGCTTTCTTT	CASSAQGANPNTEAFF
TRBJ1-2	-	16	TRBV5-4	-	TGTGCCAGCAGCTTCCATTCCGGGGCCCGAGCACCCGGCTACACCTTC	CASSFHSGARAPGYTF
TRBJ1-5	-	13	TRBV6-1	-	TGTGCCAGCACGAGGGTAAGCAATCAGCCCCAGCATTTT	CASTRVSNQPQHF
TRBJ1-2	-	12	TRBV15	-	TGTGCCACCAGCAGAGAAAACTATGGCTACACCTTC	CATSRENYGYTF
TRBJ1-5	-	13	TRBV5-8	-	TGTGCCAGCAGCTTGGTTGGAAATCAGCCCCAGCATTTT	CASSLVGNQPQHF
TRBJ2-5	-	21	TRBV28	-	TGTGCCAGCAGTTTATGGGAGGATTGGGACTCAAGTTCGGGAGAGCAAGAGACCCAGTACTTC	CASSLWEDWDSSSGEQETQYF
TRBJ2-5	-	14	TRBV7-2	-	TGTGCCAGCAGCTTAGGCGGACAGAAAGAGACCCAGTACTTC	CASSLGGQKETQYF
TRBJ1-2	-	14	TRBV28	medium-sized	TGTGCCAGCAGTCCCCCCCGACCAGAGAGTGGCTACACCTTC	CASSPPRPESGYTF
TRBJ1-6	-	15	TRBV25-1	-	TGTGCCAGCAGTGAATATAAGGGGGACCATTCACCCCTCCACTTT	CASSEYKGDHSPLHF
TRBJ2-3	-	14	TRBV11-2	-	TGTGCCAGCAGCTCCGGGACCTTGGCAGATACGCAGTATTTT	CASSSGTLADTQYF
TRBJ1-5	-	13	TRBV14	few	TGTGCCAGCAGCCAGGGTGCCAATCAGCCCCAGCATTTT	CASSQGANQPQHF
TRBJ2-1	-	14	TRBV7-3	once	TGTGCCAGCAGCTCCCCCCGGGGAAACAATGAGCAGTTCTTC	CASSSPRGNNEQFF
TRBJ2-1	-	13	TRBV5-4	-	TGTGCCAGCAGCTTAGGCAGTTACAATGAGCAGTTCTTC	CASSLGSYNEQFF
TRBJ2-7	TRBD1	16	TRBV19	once	TGTGCCAGTACCCCCGGGCGACAGGGGTGGCCTGGCGAGCAGTACTTC	CASTPGRQGWPGEQYF
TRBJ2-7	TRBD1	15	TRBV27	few	TGTGCCAGCAGTCCTTCCGGGACAGTGCACTACGAGCAGTACTTC	CASSPSGTVHYEQYF
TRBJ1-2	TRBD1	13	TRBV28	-	TGTGCCAGCGGGTTGACAGGGGTCTCTGGCTACACCTTC	CASGLTGVSGYTF
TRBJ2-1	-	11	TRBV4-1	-	TGCGCCAGCAGCCACCCAGGGCAGAGGTTCTTC	CASSHPGQRFF
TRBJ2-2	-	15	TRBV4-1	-	TGCGCCAGCAGCCAAGATAGGGGGGCGGGCCGGGAGCTGTTTTTT	CASSQDRGAGRELFF
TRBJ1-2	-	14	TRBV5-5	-	TGTGCCAGCAGCTTGGCCCCAGTGGACTATGGCTACACCTTC	CASSLAPVDYGYTF
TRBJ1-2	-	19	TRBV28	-	TGTGCCAGCAGTTTCTATGGAGAGCGAGTTGGAGGACAAGGGCATGGCTACACCTTC	CASSFYGERVGGQGHGYTF
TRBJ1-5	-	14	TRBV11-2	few	TGTGCCAGCAGCGCTAGGACAGGCAATCAGCCCCAGCATTTT	CASSARTGNQPQHF
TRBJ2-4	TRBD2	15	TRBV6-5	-	TGTGCCAGCATCCCGGGACTAGCGGGGAAGAACATTCAGTACTTC	CASIPGLAGKNIQYF
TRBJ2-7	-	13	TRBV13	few	TGTGCCAGCAGCCGTGGGGAGATAGACGAGCAGTACTTC	CASSRGEIDEQYF
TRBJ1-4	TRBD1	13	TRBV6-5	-	TGTGCCAGCATGCGACAGGGGTGGGCAAAACTGTTTTTT	CASMRQGWAKLFF
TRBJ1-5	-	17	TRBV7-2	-	TGTGCCAGCAGCTCCGGAGCCCAGGCTTATAGCAATCAGCCCCAGCATTTT	CASSSGAQAYSNQPQHF
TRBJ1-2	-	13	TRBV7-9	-	TGTGCCAGCAGCTTTCCGGACAGAGGAGGCTACACCTTC	CASSFPDRGGYTF
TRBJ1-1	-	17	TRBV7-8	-	TGTGCCAGCAGCCCGACCTTTTATCAACAGAAGAACACTGAAGCTTTCTTT	CASSPTFYQQKNTEAFF
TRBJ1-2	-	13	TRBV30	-	TGTGCCTGGTGGCCTTACAGGGTGGATGGCTACACCTTC	CAWWPYRVDGYTF
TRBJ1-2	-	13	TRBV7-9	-	TGTGCTCACGGAGGGGTACCTTCCTATGGCTACACCTTC	CAHGGVPSYGYTF
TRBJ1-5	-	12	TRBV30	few	TGTGCCTGGAGTCCTTTTAATCAGCCCCAGCATTTT	CAWSPFNQPQHF
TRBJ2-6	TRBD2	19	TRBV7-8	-	TGTGCCAGCAGCGCATCGGGACTAGCGTTTTCAGCTGGGGCCAACGTCCTGACTTTC	CASSASGLAFSAGANVLTF
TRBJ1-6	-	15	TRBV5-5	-	TGTGCCAGCAGCTGGGCTGTAGGAGAAGGTTCACCCCTCCACTTT	CASSWAVGEGSPLHF
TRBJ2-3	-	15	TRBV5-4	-	TGTGCCAGCACTTCCAGGGAATTGATGACAGATACGCAGTATTTT	CASTSRELMTDTQYF
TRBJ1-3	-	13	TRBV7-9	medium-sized	TGTGCCAGCAGCTTAGCATCTGGAAACACCATATATTTT	CASSLASGNTIYF
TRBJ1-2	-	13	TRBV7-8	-	TGTGCCAGCAGCTTGGGACAAGACTATGGCTACACCTTC	CASSLGQDYGYTF
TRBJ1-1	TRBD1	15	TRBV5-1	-	TGCGCCAGCAGCTTTGGGACAGGGCACACAACTGAAGCTTTCTTT	CASSFGTGHTTEAFF
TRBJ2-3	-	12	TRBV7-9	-	TGTGCCAGCTTAGACTGGATAGATACGCAGTATTTT	CASLDWIDTQYF
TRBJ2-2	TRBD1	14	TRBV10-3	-	TGTGCCAGCAGACTTGACAGGGCCCGAGGTGGGCTGTTTTTT	CASRLDRARGGLFF
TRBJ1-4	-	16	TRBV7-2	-	TGTGCCAGCAGCGCCAGTCGGGCTCTTACTAATGAAAAACTGTTTTTT	CASSASRALTNEKLFF
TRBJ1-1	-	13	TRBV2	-	TGTGCCAGCAGGCCGGGACCGAACACTGAAGCTTTCTTT	CASRPGPNTEAFF
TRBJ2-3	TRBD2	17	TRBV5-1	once	TGCGCCAGCAGCTTGGTAGCTAGCGGGGGGGCCGAAGATACGCAGTATTTT	CASSLVASGGAEDTQYF
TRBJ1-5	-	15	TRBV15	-	TGTGCCACCAGCAGAGGGGGGGGCGGGAATCAGCCCCAGCATTTT	CATSRGGGGNQPQHF
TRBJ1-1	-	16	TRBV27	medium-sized	TGTGCCAGCAGTCCGCTACAGGGCCCGGGGCACACTGAAGCTTTCTTT	CASSPLQGPGHTEAFF
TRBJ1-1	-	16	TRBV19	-	TGTGCCAGTAGTCCAGGACAGCGCCAAATGAACACTGAAGCTTTCTTT	CASSPGQRQMNTEAFF
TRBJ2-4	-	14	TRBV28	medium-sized	TGTGCCAGCAGTTTGGTCAGGAACGGAGGCATTCAGTACTTC	CASSLVRNGGIQYF
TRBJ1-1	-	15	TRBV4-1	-	TGCGCCAGCAGCCAAGATCACAGGTATGACACTGAAGCTTTCTTT	CASSQDHRYDTEAFF
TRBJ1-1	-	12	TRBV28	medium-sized	TGTGCCAGCAGCGTCAAGACCTGGGGAGCTTTCTTT	CASSVKTWGAFF
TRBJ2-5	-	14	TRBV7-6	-	TGTGCCAGCAGCCCCTCGCGGGGTGGAGAGACCCAGTACTTC	CASSPSRGGETQYF
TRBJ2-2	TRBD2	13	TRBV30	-	TGTGCCTGGCGACTAGCGGGCACCGGGGAGCTGTTTTTT	CAWRLAGTGELFF
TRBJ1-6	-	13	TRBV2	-	TGTGCCAGCATGCTGAACGGGAATTCACCCCTCCACTTT	CASMLNGNSPLHF
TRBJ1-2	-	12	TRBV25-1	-	TGTGCCAGCAGTGAACAGGGTAATGGCTACACCTTC	CASSEQGNGYTF
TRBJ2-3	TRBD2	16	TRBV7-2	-	TGTGCCAGCAGCTTCGGACTAGCGTTAGGCACAGATACGCAGTATTTT	CASSFGLALGTDTQYF
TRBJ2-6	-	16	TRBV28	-	TGTGCCAGCAGTTTATACGGGGGCCAGGGGGCCAACGTCCTGACTTTC	CASSLYGGQGANVLTF
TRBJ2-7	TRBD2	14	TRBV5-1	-	TGCGCCAGCAGCTTTAACCTAGCGGGGGTCGAGCAGTACTTC	CASSFNLAGVEQYF
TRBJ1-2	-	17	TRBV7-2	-	TGTGCCAGCAGCTTAGTGGCGGGGGCGAGTCTCCACTATGGCTACACCTTC	CASSLVAGASLHYGYTF